Below are 18 T cell receptor beta chains sequenced from a single sample in a study of T cells in localized non-small cell lung cancer. Measured with immunoSEQ multiplex PCR; TCRdb has only the in-frame clones, and not every one. The data show about 11,000 clones, roughly four fifths seen once. The specimen comprised peripheral blood mononuclear cells, sampled before any cancer treatment. These receptors all stem from a female donor older than 55 with stage II lung adenocarcinoma.

The chain links TRBV7-8 to TRBJ1-3; D gene unclear. This CDR3 comprises 16 residues. Trimming shortened V by 0 bases and J by 0 bases, and 9 bases separated the two germline ends. Looked up from germline, CDR1 is SGHVS and CDR2 is FQNEAQ. The CDR3 region is CASSLARAISGNTIYF. Here the CDR3 DNA reads TGTGCCAGCAGCTTAGCCCGGGCAATCTCTGGAAACACCATATATTTT.

This chain joins TRBV27 and TRBJ1-1, with D uncertain. Germline CDR1 and CDR2: MNHEY and SMNVEV (reference sequence). The length of the CDR3 is 19 residues. V gave up 1 base and J gave up 1 base, with 22 bases separating them. The CDR3, as DNA: TGTGCCAGCAGTTTATTCAGCGTCGGGTTGGTCAAAGAGAACACTGAAGCTTTCTTT. Protein sequence: CASSLFSVGLVKENTEAFF.

The chain links TRBV30 to TRBJ2-3; D might be TRBD2 (6 bases). The CDR3 has 13 residues. CDR1 is GTSNPN, CDR2 SVGIG, per germline (reference sequence). The V gene lost 2 bases and the J gene lost 5 bases, with 11 bases spanning the gap. The CDR3 region has the DNA TGTGCCTGGAGTCCGCCCGGGGGAGATACGCAGTATTTT. Protein: CAWSPPGGDTQYF.

A remark on this clone: The junction does not match germline at one end; this may be a read error. This chain joins TRBV15 and TRBJ1-1; D is perhaps TRBD1 (5 bases). Germline loops: CDR1 LNHNV, CDR2 YYDKDF (reference sequence). The CDR3 loop spans 17 amino acids. The CDR3 nucleotides read TGTGCCACCAGCCGAGAACTGATCGACAGCATGAACACTGAAGCTTTCTTT. It is translated as CATSRELIDSMNTEAFF.

V and J are TRBV7-2 and TRBJ1-2, with 8 bases aligning to TRBD1. This CDR3 spans 19 amino acids. CDR1 is SGHTA and CDR2 is FQGNSA in the germline V gene. The trim removed 4 bases at V and 8 bases at J, leaving 24 bases unmatched. CDR3: CASSSGGRDRPWGPQGYTF. As DNA, the CDR3 is TGTGCCAGCAGCTCCGGGGGTCGGGACAGGCCGTGGGGCCCTCAAGGCTACACCTTC.

This chain connects TRBV6-1 to TRBJ1-2; unclear D gene. V was clipped by 2 bases and J by 0 bases, with 10 bases between them. The CDR3 runs to 15 residues. Germline lookup yields CDR1 MNHNS and CDR2 SASEGT. The CDR3 coding sequence is TGTGCCAGCAGTGAATTCGGTGATCCTAACTATGGCTACACCTTC. This translates into CASSEFGDPNYGYTF.

V is TRBV30 and J is TRBJ2-5; D is undetermined. The ends were cut back, 0 bases at V and 5 bases at J, with 4 bases in the middle. Germline lookup yields CDR1 GTSNPN and CDR2 SVGIG (reference sequence). The CDR3 has 11 residues. The CDR3 DNA follows: TGTGCCTGGAGTGTAACGGAGACCCAGTACTTC. Amino acids: CAWSVTETQYF.

This clone has a handful of counts. The V gene is TRBV20-1, the J gene TRBJ1-1; weak D call: TRBD1 (5 bases). Trimming removed 5 bases at V and 12 bases at J, with 16 bases between. CDR3 length: 11 residues. In germline, CDR1 is DFQATT, CDR2 SNEGSKA (reference sequence). Written as DNA, the CDR3 is TGCAGTGCTGACGGGGCGATTGGTCCTTTCTTT. Encoded protein: CSADGAIGPFF.

The DNA of the CDR3 is TGTGCCAGCAGCGCAACTAGCGGGAGCTCCGAGCAGTACTTC. Translating it yields CASSATSGSSEQYF. This chain connects TRBV11-3 to TRBJ2-7; TRBD2 agrees at 11 bases. Germline lookup yields CDR1 SGHNT and CDR2 YENEEA. This CDR3 region has 14 residues. Losses at the gene ends were 5 bases for V and 6 bases for J; bases not matched to a gene: 6.

This sequence joins TRBV4-3 and TRBJ2-2, with TRBD2 identical over 12 bases. The germline CDR1 and CDR2 sequences are LGHNA and YSLEER. The CDR3 loop spans 18 amino acids. J gave up 6 bases and V 0 bases, and 8 bases lay outside the gene matches. The chain's CDR3 is CASSQDPSGGARAGELFF. Written as DNA, the CDR3 is TGCGCCAGCAGCCAAGACCCTAGCGGGGGGGCCCGGGCCGGGGAGCTGTTTTTT.

This sequence joins TRBV4-1 and TRBJ2-1, with TRBD2 matching over 7 bases. This CDR3 comprises 15 residues. Germline-derived CDR1 and CDR2 are MGHRA and YSYEKL. V shed 6 bases, J shed 7 bases, and the junction held 12 bases outside the gene matches. The CDR3 sequence is CASRGIEGGRNEQFF. CDR3 DNA: TGCGCCAGCAGGGGGATCGAGGGAGGGAGAAATGAGCAGTTCTTC.

In this sample, this clone turned up a few times. This chain uses TRBV5-5 with TRBJ2-1, with no clear D. CDR3 length: 15 amino acids. Germline lookup yields CDR1 SGHKS and CDR2 YYEKEE (reference sequence). V gave up 1 base and J gave up 8 bases, with 16 bases separating them. This CDR3 is CASSLRAAASYEQFF. The CDR3 region has the DNA TGTGCCAGCAGCTTGAGGGCGGCGGCGAGCTATGAGCAGTTCTTC.

The chain recombines TRBV2 with TRBJ2-3; D perhaps matches TRBD1 (5 bases). Looked up from germline, CDR1 is SNHLY and CDR2 is FYNNEI. V lost 5 bases and J lost 1, with 10 bases in between. This CDR3 is built from 14 residues. CDR3 sequence: CASSSGFGTDTQYF. In DNA, the CDR3 is TGTGCCAGCAGTTCAGGGTTCGGCACAGATACGCAGTATTTT.

The rearrangement links TRBV5-4 to TRBJ1-1; D might be TRBD1 (5 bases). CDR1 SGHNT and CDR2 YYREEE come from the germline V gene (reference sequence). V was cut by 4 bases and J by 0 bases, with 19 bases left in between. This CDR3 comprises 17 residues. The CDR3 DNA follows: TGTGCCAGCAGCCTTAGGAGAACGGGGGACTTGAACACTGAAGCTTTCTTT. It translates to CASSLRRTGDLNTEAFF.

The chain joins TRBV18 to TRBJ1-1, with 8 bases fitting TRBD1. Looked up from germline, CDR1 is KGHSH and CDR2 is LQKENI. V shed 5 bases, J shed 2 bases, and the junction held 7 bases outside the gene matches. This CDR3 comprises 15 residues. The CDR3 coding sequence is TGTGCCAGCTCATTGACAGGGGCCACCAACACTGAAGCTTTCTTT. Encoded protein: CASSLTGATNTEAFF.

This chain uses TRBV2 with TRBJ2-6; D unresolved. Germline V gene lookup returns CDR1 SNHLY and CDR2 FYNNEI. Trimming removed 7 bases from V and 0 bases from J, with 7 bases in between. The CDR3 contains 14 residues. DNA for the CDR3: TGTGCCAGCATTGGGGACTCTGGGGCCAACGTCCTGACTTTC. It encodes CASIGDSGANVLTF.

The chain joins TRBV7-2 to TRBJ2-7; D not certain. Germline V gene sequence: CDR1 SGHTA, CDR2 FQGNSA. V was clipped by 6 bases and J by 3 bases, with 9 bases between them. The CDR3 consists of 12 residues. CDR3 DNA: TGTGCCAGCAGTCAATTAGGCTACGAGCAGTACTTC. Translation gives CASSQLGYEQYF.

This clone was picked up one time. This sequence joins TRBV5-4 and TRBJ2-3, with D perhaps assigned TRBD1 or TRBD2 (5 bases each). The CDR3 spans 15 residues. The V and J ends lost 0 bases and 3 bases respectively, with 11 bases between them. Per the germline V gene, CDR1 is SGHNT and CDR2 is YYREEE (reference sequence). The chain's CDR3 is CASSLAGAGTDTQYF. CDR3 bases: TGTGCCAGCAGCTTGGCCGGGGCAGGGACAGATACGCAGTATTTT.